Below are 14 T cell receptor beta chains sequenced from a single sample in a study of blood T cell repertoires in COVID-19. Clones were sequenced by immunoSEQ multiplex PCR, and TCRdb holds only the in-frame ones, with some missing. The sample includes some 110,000 clones, roughly 80% of them seen just once. Sequenced input: peripheral blood. The origin of the receptors is a woman of 80 years or more with acute or convalescent COVID-19.

About this clone: This same CDR3 is encoded by further DNA sequences in the sample. The chain uses TRBV5-4 and TRBJ1-5; maybe TRBD1 (5 bases). This CDR3 is built from 15 residues. Trimming removed 0 bases from V and 1 base from J, with 8 bases in between. Germline CDR1 and CDR2: SGHNT and YYREEE (reference sequence). As DNA, the CDR3 is TGTGCCAGCAGCTTGGACGGGGGAAGCAATCAGCCCCAGCATTTT. Its protein is CASSLDGGSNQPQHF.

The chain is built from TRBV5-1 and TRBJ2-7; the match to TRBD2 covers 10 bases. The junction had 5 bases not matched to a gene; V was cut back by 0 bases and J by 5 bases. The germline gives CDR1 SGHRS, CDR2 YFSETQ. This CDR3 region has 15 residues. DNA of the CDR3: TGCGCCAGCAGCTTGGGCGCTAGCGGGAGCGACGAGCAGTACGTC. Residues: CASSLGASGSDEQYV.

V gene TRBV7-4 combines with J gene TRBJ2-3; a possible D gene is TRBD1 (5 bases). The germline CDR1 and CDR2 sequences are SGHVT and SQSDAQ. The CDR3 sequence is 15 residues long. Trimming removed 5 bases from V and 0 bases from J, with 12 bases in between. The CDR3 region has the DNA TGTGCCAGCAGCCCACAGACAGATAGCACAGATACGCAGTATTTT. Amino acid sequence: CASSPQTDSTDTQYF. Full variable domain (missing parts from reference TRBV7-4 and TRBJ2-3): GAGVSQSPRYKVAKRGRDVALRCDSISGHVTLYWYRQTLGQGSEVLTYSQSDAQRDKSGRPSGRFSAERPERSVSTLKIQRTEQGDSAVYLCASSPQTDSTDTQYFGPGTRLTVL.

The chain recombines TRBV5-1 with TRBJ1-2; tentatively, D is TRBD1 (6 bases). Germline values: CDR1 SGHRS, CDR2 YFSETQ. CDR3 length equals 13 residues. V lost 5 bases, J lost 4 bases, and 12 bases lay in between. The CDR3 loop is CASRPGEGYGYTF. The CDR3, as DNA: TGCGCCAGCAGACCAGGGGAGGGCTATGGCTACACCTTC.

The CDR3 spells CASSLSSGRENEQFF. CDR3 sequence (DNA): TGTGCCAGCTCACTTAGTAGCGGGAGGGAAAATGAGCAGTTCTTC. The chain joins TRBV18 to TRBJ2-1; TRBD2 aligns across 11 bases. Germline loops: CDR1 KGHSH, CDR2 LQKENI. The CDR3 contains 15 residues. Germline trimming cut 4 bases from V and 7 bases from J; bases unmatched to any gene: 6.

This chain links TRBV7-2 with TRBJ2-6, with D possibly being TRBD2 (6 bases). V gave up 8 bases and J gave up 0 bases, with 8 bases separating them. CDR3 size: 14 residues. Looked up from germline, CDR1 is SGHTA and CDR2 is FQGNSA. The CDR3 protein is CASAGTSGANVLTF. CDR3 sequence (DNA): TGTGCCAGCGCGGGGACCTCTGGGGCCAACGTCCTGACTTTC.

The DNA of the CDR3 is TGTGCCAGTAGTACACAGAGGGGGCAGCCCCAGCATTTT. Translation gives CASSTQRGQPQHF. The chain links TRBV19 to TRBJ1-5; D may be TRBD1 (6 bases). V was clipped by 4 bases and J by 7 bases, with 11 bases between them. The CDR3 spans 13 residues. Germline CDR1 reads LNHDA; CDR2 reads SQIVND (reference sequence).

This chain uses TRBV21-1 with TRBJ2-5; the table's D call TRBD1 went unverified against the DNA. TRBV21-1 is annotated as a pseudogene. The CDR3 loop spans 16 amino acids. The CDR3 DNA sequence: TGTGCCAGCAGGAAAAGGACAGGGCCGTACCAAGAGACCCAGTACTTC. Its translation is CASRKRTGPYQETQYF.

The gene calls are TRBV11-3 and TRBJ2-3; 11 positions agree with TRBD1. From germline, CDR1 is SGHNT and CDR2 YENEEA. The J segment lost 5 bases and the V segment lost 3 bases, leaving 7 bases of the junction unmatched. This CDR3 region has 16 residues. CDR3: CASSFRGTGGIDTQYF. In DNA form, the CDR3 reads TGTGCCAGCAGCTTCAGAGGGACAGGGGGTATAGATACGCAGTATTTT.

The chain recombines TRBV7-6 with TRBJ2-3; TRBD2 aligns across 10 bases. The CDR3 extends over 16 amino acids. Looked up from germline, CDR1 is SGHVS and CDR2 is FNYEAQ. Trimming removed 7 bases from V and 4 bases from J; junction bases left unmatched: 11. CDR3 in DNA: TGTGCCAGCATCCTGGGAGCGGGAGGGCGGTCAGATACGCAGTATTTT. Translated, it gives CASILGAGGRSDTQYF.

The CDR3 reads CASRELAGTDTQYF. CDR3 DNA sequence: TGCGCCAGCAGGGAACTAGCGGGCACAGATACGCAGTATTTT. The rearrangement uses TRBV4-1 and TRBJ2-3; 8 bases fit TRBD2. Germline values: CDR1 MGHRA, CDR2 YSYEKL. J lost 1 base, V lost 6 bases, and 3 bases had no gene match. This CDR3 spans 14 amino acids.

The chain combines TRBV11-2 with TRBJ2-3, with 11 bases matching TRBD2. From germline, CDR1 is SGHAT and CDR2 FQNNGV. The CDR3 is made up of 16 amino acids. J gave up 1 base and V 5 bases, and 5 bases lay outside the gene matches. The CDR3 DNA is TGTGCCAGCAGCCTAGGGACTAGCGGCCGCACAGATACGCAGTATTTT. Protein: CASSLGTSGRTDTQYF.

This rearrangement joins TRBV20-1 to TRBJ1-2; D uncertain. Trimming removed 2 bases from V and 10 bases from J, with 11 bases in between. Germline CDR1 DFQATT, CDR2 SNEGSKA (reference sequence). The CDR3 spans 11 residues. CDR3 bases: TGCAGTGCTAGATTACAAAGAAACTACACCTTC. It translates to CSARLQRNYTF.

This rearrangement joins TRBV15 to TRBJ1-1, with D maybe TRBD1 (6 bases). Germline assignment: CDR1 LNHNV and CDR2 YYDKDF (reference sequence). The CDR3 totals 14 residues. V was shortened by 4 bases and J by 2 bases, with 11 bases between the two germline ends. The CDR3 DNA follows: TGTGCCACCAGCATGAGGACAGTCAACACTGAAGCTTTCTTT. It codes for CATSMRTVNTEAFF.